The present T cell receptor (beta chain) was sequenced within a study of Graves' ophthalmopathy and Graves' hyperthyroidism. Cases classed as stable hyperthyroidism had no ophthalmopathy within 18 months of follow-up. This clonotype occurred many times. As the template, RNA transcripts were used to amplify TCR beta CDR3 regions. Second-round multiplex PCR came after a first-round RT-PCR that employed HTBI primers. TCRdb fed the multiplex PCR reads into MiXCR, producing one record per CDR3 protein. The repertoire includes a few hundred thousand distinct CDR3 sequences, 20% to 25% of them detected once, and 2.5% to 3% sits in the top ten. Sequencing used peripheral blood. This TCR was recovered from a young woman with stable Graves' hyperthyroidism.

CDR3 in DNA: TGTGCCAGCAGCTCTATCACCGGGGAGCTGTTTTTT. The encoded protein is CASSSITGELFF. This chain uses TRBV6-1 with TRBJ2-2; D call uncertain. This CDR3 region has 12 residues. V lost 6 bases to trimming and J lost 4 bases, with 6 bases between them. Germline-derived CDR1 and CDR2 are MNHNS and SASEGT.